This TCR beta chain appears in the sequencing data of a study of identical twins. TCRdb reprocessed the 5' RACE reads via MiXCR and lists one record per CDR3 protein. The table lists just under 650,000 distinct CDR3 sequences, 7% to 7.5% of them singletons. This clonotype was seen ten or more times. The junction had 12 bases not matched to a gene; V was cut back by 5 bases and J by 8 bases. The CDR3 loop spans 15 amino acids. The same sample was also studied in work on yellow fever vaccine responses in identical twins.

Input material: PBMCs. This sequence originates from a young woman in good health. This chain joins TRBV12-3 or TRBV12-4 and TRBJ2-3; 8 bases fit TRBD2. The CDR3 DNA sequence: TGTGCCAGCAGTGATACTAGCGGAGGCCGGGGTACGCAGTATTTT. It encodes CASSDTSGGRGTQYF.